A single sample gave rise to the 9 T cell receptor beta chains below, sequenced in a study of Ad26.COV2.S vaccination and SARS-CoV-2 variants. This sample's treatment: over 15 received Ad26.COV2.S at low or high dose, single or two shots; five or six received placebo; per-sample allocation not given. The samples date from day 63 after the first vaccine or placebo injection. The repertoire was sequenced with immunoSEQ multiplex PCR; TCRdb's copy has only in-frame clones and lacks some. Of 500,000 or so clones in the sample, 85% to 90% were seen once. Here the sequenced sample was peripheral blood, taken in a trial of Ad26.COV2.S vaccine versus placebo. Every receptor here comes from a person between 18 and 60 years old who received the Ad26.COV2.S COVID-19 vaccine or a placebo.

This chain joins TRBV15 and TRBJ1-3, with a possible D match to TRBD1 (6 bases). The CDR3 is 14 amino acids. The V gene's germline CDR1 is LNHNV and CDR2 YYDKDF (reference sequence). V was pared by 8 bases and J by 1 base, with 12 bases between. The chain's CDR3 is CATRAGESGNTIYF. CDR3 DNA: TGTGCCACCCGTGCAGGGGAGTCTGGAAACACCATATATTTT.

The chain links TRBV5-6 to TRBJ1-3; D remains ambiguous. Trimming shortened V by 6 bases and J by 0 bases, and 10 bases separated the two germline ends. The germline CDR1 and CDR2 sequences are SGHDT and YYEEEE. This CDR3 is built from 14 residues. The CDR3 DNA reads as TGTGCCAGCACGATAGGGAGCTCTGGAAACACCATATATTTT. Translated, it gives CASTIGSSGNTIYF.

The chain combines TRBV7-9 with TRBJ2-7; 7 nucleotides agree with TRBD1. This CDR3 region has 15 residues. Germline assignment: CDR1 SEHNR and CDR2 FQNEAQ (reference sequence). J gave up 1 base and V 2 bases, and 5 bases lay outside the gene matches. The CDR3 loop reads CASSLWSGGSYEQYV. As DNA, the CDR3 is TGTGCCAGCAGCTTATGGTCAGGGGGTTCCTACGAGCAGTACGTC.

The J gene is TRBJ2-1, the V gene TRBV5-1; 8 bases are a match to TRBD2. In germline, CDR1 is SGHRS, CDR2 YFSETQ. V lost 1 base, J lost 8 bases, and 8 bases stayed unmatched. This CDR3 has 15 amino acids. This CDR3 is CASSLMAGGGYEQFF. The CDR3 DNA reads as TGCGCCAGCAGCTTGATGGCGGGAGGAGGATATGAGCAGTTCTTC.

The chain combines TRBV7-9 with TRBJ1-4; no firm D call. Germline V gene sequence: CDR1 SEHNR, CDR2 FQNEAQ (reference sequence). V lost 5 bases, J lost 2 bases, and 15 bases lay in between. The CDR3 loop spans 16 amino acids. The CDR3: CASSLNGRVTNEKLFF. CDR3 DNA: TGTGCCAGCAGCCTAAATGGGAGGGTTACTAATGAAAAACTGTTTTTT.

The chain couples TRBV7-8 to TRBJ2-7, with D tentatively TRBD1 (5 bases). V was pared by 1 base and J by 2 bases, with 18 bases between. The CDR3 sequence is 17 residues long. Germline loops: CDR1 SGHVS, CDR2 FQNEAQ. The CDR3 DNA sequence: TGTGCCAGCAGCTTAGTCTCCTGGGGCGCAGAGGCCTACGAGCAGTACTTC. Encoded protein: CASSLVSWGAEAYEQYF.

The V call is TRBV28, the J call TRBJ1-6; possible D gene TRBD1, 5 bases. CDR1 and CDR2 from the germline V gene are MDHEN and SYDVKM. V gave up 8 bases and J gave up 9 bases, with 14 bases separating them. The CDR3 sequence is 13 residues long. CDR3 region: CASLRGVGSPLHF. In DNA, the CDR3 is TGTGCCAGCCTCCGGGGGGTCGGTTCACCCCTCCACTTT.

CDR3 protein: CASSDQGQNTGELFF. The CDR3 DNA reads as TGTGCCAGCAGTGATCAGGGACAGAACACCGGGGAGCTGTTTTTT. The chain combines TRBV25-1 with TRBJ2-2; perhaps TRBD1 as D (6 bases). Trimming removed 3 bases at V and 1 base at J, with 9 bases between. The CDR3 consists of 15 residues. CDR1 is MGHDK and CDR2 is SYGVNS in the germline V gene.

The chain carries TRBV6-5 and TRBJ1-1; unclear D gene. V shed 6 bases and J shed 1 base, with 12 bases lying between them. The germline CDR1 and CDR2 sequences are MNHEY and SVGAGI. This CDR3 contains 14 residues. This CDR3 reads CASSSHTRNTEAFF. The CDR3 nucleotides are TGTGCCAGCAGCTCACATACAAGGAACACTGAAGCTTTCTTT.